The T cell receptor (beta chain) described here comes from a study of blood T cell repertoires in COVID-19. Whole-study context: Donors in the United States, Italy and Spain gave samples during acute or convalescent COVID-19. In each case, the material was cDNA or gDNA derived from T cells, B-cell-depleted T cells, or PBMCs.

Germline values: CDR1 SGHRS, CDR2 YFSETQ. The CDR3 extends over 15 amino acids. The V end was cut by 0 bases, the J end by 4 bases, with 13 bases between. This clone was detected once. In Cohort 3, a recovered donor had either two negative PCRs, clearance, or symptom resolution. Original data processing: Amplification with reference gene primers provided the estimates of nucleated cell counts. Libraries were prepared by immunoSEQ multiplex PCR; TCRdb keeps only in-frame clonotypes and omits some of them. The V and J calls and the clone size are those of that table, but D and trimming were determined from the DNA. The table has roughly 500,000 clones, 75% to 90% seen once.

Sequenced input: PBMCs or T cells enriched from blood (not recorded which). The chain joins TRBV5-1 to TRBJ1-2, with D tentatively TRBD1 (6 bases). This TCR was recovered from a woman in her sixties who had recovered from COVID-19. The CDR3 region has the DNA TGCGCCAGCAGCTTGGCCCGTGCCAGGGGCTATGGCTACACCTTC. Translated, it gives CASSLARARGYGYTF.